Shown below are 15 T cell receptor beta chains from a single sample sequenced in a study of CD8+CD57+ T cells in acquired aplastic anemia. For CDR3 and TCR beta VDJ profiling, genomic DNA was the template used. TCRdb reanalysed the reads using MiXCR and keeps one entry per CDR3 protein. The sample records around 170,000 distinct CDR3 sequences, 55% to 80% being singletons. The specimen was sorted CD4+, CD8+, or CD8+CD57+ T cells (not recorded which) from PBMCs. The receptors shown here come from a human donor in good health.

This clonotype was seen repeatedly, ten times or more. This sequence joins TRBV7-9 and TRBJ1-5, with 10 bases that match TRBD1. With V trimmed by 5 bases and J by 2 bases, 9 bases remained unmatched. CDR3 length: 17 residues. The germline V gene has CDR1 SEHNR and CDR2 FQNEAQ (reference sequence). For the CDR3, the DNA is TGTGCCAGCAGCCCAGGGACAGGGGTTTTTGGCAATCAGCCCCAGCATTTT. It encodes CASSPGTGVFGNQPQHF.

The chain employs TRBV25-1 and TRBJ1-6; D is unresolved. Trimming stripped 2 bases from V and 7 bases from J, with 12 bases between. Per the germline V gene, CDR1 is MGHDK and CDR2 is SYGVNS. The CDR3 runs to 15 residues. The CDR3 is CASSEPLGPNSPLHF. CDR3 DNA: TGTGCCAGCAGTGAACCCCTCGGACCGAATTCACCCCTCCACTTT.

The chain combines TRBV19 with TRBJ1-2; 9 nucleotides agree with TRBD1. CDR3 length: 14 amino acids. J was trimmed by 3 bases and V by 5 bases; bases with no gene match: 4. Germline V lookup: CDR1 LNHDA, CDR2 SQIVND (reference sequence). CDR3 sequence: CASSSRDRDYGYTF. The CDR3 DNA is TGTGCCAGTAGTTCCCGGGACAGGGACTATGGCTACACCTTC.

The chain has TRBV24-1 and TRBJ2-3; TRBD2 aligns across 13 bases. Germline assignment: CDR1 KGHDR and CDR2 SFDVKD. This CDR3 has 16 amino acids. The V gene end was trimmed by 4 bases and the J gene end by 3 bases; junction bases not matched to a gene: 3. In nucleotides, the CDR3 is TGTGCCACCAGTGACCGGGGACTAGCGGGAACAGATACGCAGTATTTT. Translating it yields CATSDRGLAGTDTQYF.

The chain is built from TRBV4-3 and TRBJ1-2, with D hard to call. This CDR3 has 15 residues. Trimming left V 0 bases short and J 2 bases short, with 10 bases between. In germline, CDR1 is LGHNA, CDR2 YSLEER. The CDR3 DNA is TGCGCCAGCAGCCAAGATAGGGAGGACAACTATGGCTACACCTTC. This codes for CASSQDREDNYGYTF.

CDR3 residues: CASSSKEGRPLGTQYF. As DNA, the CDR3 is TGTGCCAGCAGCTCCAAGGAGGGCCGCCCACTGGGTACGCAGTATTTT. The chain combines TRBV9 with TRBJ2-3; tentative D call: TRBD2 (6 bases). The CDR3 is 16 amino acids. Trimming shortened V by 4 bases and J by 8 bases, and 23 bases separated the two germline ends. Germline V gene lookup returns CDR1 SGDLS and CDR2 YYNGEE.

A remark on this clonotype: Sequence at one end of the junction differs from germline and may be a read error. J is TRBJ2-7 and V is TRBV7-7; D remains ambiguous. The CDR3 extends over 13 amino acids. Looked up from germline, CDR1 is SSHAT and CDR2 is FNYEAQ (reference sequence). CDR3 in amino acids: CASSPSDGYEQYF. CDR3 nucleotides: TGTGCTAGCAGCCCCTCGGACGGATACGAGCAGTACTTC. The complete variable domain, with remaining parts taken from reference TRBV7-7 and TRBJ2-7, reads GAGVSQSPRYKVTKRGQDVTLRCDPISSHATLYWYQQALGQGPEFLTYFNYEAQPDKSGLPSDRFSAERPEGSISTLTIQRTEQRDSAMYRCASSPSDGYEQYFGPGTRLTVT.

Of note for this clonotype: One end of the junction is discordant with germline, which a read error may explain. The chain links TRBV4-1 to TRBJ2-3; D is uncertain. The CDR3 extends over 13 amino acids. Per germline, CDR1 MGHRA and CDR2 YSYEKL. The CDR3 region has the DNA TGTGCCAGCAGCCATACGGGCCCAGATACGCAGTATTTT. Protein: CASSHTGPDTQYF.

This clonotype has ten or more counts. This sequence joins TRBV13 and TRBJ1-6; TRBD1 agrees at 8 bases. J was trimmed by 9 bases and V by 1 base; bases with no gene match: 8. Germline V gives CDR1 PRHDT, CDR2 FYEKMQ (reference sequence). This CDR3 has 16 residues. The DNA of the CDR3 is TGTGCCAGCAGCTTAGTTCGACAGGGGAAGGGTTCACCCCTCCACTTT. Translating it yields CASSLVRQGKGSPLHF.

The genes are TRBV24-1 and TRBJ2-1; 7 nucleotides agree with TRBD2. CDR3 size: 16 residues. Germline CDR1 and CDR2: KGHDR and SFDVKD. The trim removed 3 bases at V and 3 bases at J, leaving 7 bases unmatched. This CDR3 reads CATSDALAENYNEQFF. The CDR3 coding sequence is TGTGCCACCAGTGATGCCCTAGCGGAAAACTACAATGAGCAGTTCTTC.

The chain couples TRBV29-1 to TRBJ2-7, with TRBD2 matching over 14 bases. From germline, CDR1 is SQVTM and CDR2 ANQGSEA. The CDR3 is 16 amino acids. V was clipped by 8 bases and J by 4 bases; unmatched bases: 13. CDR3 coding DNA: TGCAGCACCGAGACCGGACTAGCGGGAGGTGGGTACGAGCAGTACTTC. Translating it yields CSTETGLAGGGYEQYF.

This clonotype was recorded many times. This chain links TRBV2 with TRBJ2-1; D is unclear. Germline CDR1 SNHLY, CDR2 FYNNEI. The V end lost 4 bases, the J end lost 8 bases, and 15 bases lay between the germline ends. The CDR3 length is 14 residues. CDR3 DNA: TGTGCCAGCAGTGGAAGGCTAGTCGGCGATGAGCAGTTCTTC. It codes for CASSGRLVGDEQFF.

This clonotype was counted between two and nine times. This rearrangement joins TRBV9 to TRBJ1-6; D uncertain. Germline loops: CDR1 SGDLS, CDR2 YYNGEE. CDR3 length equals 13 residues. Trimming pared 0 bases from V and 5 bases from J, leaving 3 bases between. CDR3 sequence (DNA): TGTGCCAGCAGCGTAGCCGATAATTCACCCCTCCACTTT. It encodes CASSVADNSPLHF.

This chain links TRBV6-6 with TRBJ1-2; 7 bases match TRBD1. Germline V gene lookup returns CDR1 MNHNY and CDR2 SVGAGI (reference sequence). V shed 5 bases and J 5 bases; nucleotides not matched to a gene: 11. This CDR3 has 15 amino acids. The chain's CDR3 is CASSDGTVSSYGYTF. As DNA, the CDR3 is TGTGCCAGCAGTGACGGGACAGTCTCCTCTTATGGCTACACCTTC.

The gene calls are TRBV6-5 and TRBJ2-4, with 10 bases identical to TRBD2. The CDR3 runs 16 residues. Germline V lookup: CDR1 MNHEY, CDR2 SVGAGI. Trimming at V came to 11 bases and at J to 1 base, leaving 11 bases not matched to a gene. The CDR3 reads CAGKPSGRDAKNIQYF. The CDR3 DNA follows: TGTGCCGGCAAGCCCAGCGGGAGGGACGCCAAAAACATTCAGTACTTC.